This TCR beta chain came from a study of regulatory T cells in long-lasting Graves disease. The wider study: A definition of persistent Graves' disease required over 5 years of antithyroid drugs plus positive TSH receptor antibodies.

With regard to this clonotype: Its antigen is undetermined.

The study's findings and limits: Graves' patients with persistent disease showed TCR diversity lower than patients newly diagnosed.

Library construction for TCR beta used iRepertoire HTBI primers and Arm-PCR of CDR3 regions. Per the original methods: Samples collectively showed more than 55 TRBV and approximately 14 TRBJ segments. TCRdb called the multiplex PCR reads again in MiXCR, with one record for every CDR3 protein. The authors' filters were not applied to this entry. This table holds hundreds of thousands of distinct CDR3 sequences, about 20% found once. Time point noted: persistent/refractory GD, antithyroid drugs over 5 years with positive TRAb. Construction of the TCR library relied on RNA isolated from PBMCs. The sequencing used peripheral blood mononuclear cells (PBMCs), collected when the disease was refractory, from a patient treated with antithyroid drugs. This clonotype originated in a female donor with Graves disease.

The CDR3 spells CASSPRSGANGYTF. The CDR3 region has the DNA TGCGCCAGCAGCCCCCGGTCGGGGGCGAACGGCTACACCTTC. V usage is TRBV4-1 and J usage is TRBJ1-2, with D perhaps matching TRBD1 (6 bases). The CDR3 has 14 amino acids. V lost 4 bases to trimming and J lost 8 bases, with 17 bases between them. Germline V gene lookup returns CDR1 MGHRA and CDR2 YSYEKL.